This T cell receptor beta chain was captured in a study of cytomegalovirus exposure and HLA in healthy donors. On this clone itself: Its antigen is undetermined.

PCR employed 60 Vbeta and 13 Jbeta primers. Assay used: immunoSEQ multiplex PCR; TCRdb lists only in-frame clones, some missing. The sample lists about 130,000 clones; about three quarters were seen once. V dropped 11 bases and J dropped 2 bases, with 23 bases sitting between them. Germline CDR1 and CDR2: KGHSH and LQKENI. The length of the CDR3 is 16 residues. The study's findings and limits: Most CMV-associated TCR beta chains were later found to appear HLA-restricted. There was a cluster of highly shared sequence variants that was likely a sequencing artifact. In a later analysis, parvovirus B19, influenza, CMV and Epstein-Barr virus appeared linked to several top co-occurrence clusters. Earlier analysis yielded a pattern in which most TCR beta V segments were productive about 87% or about 30% of the time.

The clonotype was recovered from a male donor in good health and CMV-seronegative. The sequenced material came from PBMCs. The chain employs TRBV18 and TRBJ2-3, with D possibly TRBD1 on 6 matching bases. This CDR3 reads CAAASDSTFYTDTQYF. In DNA, the CDR3 is TGTGCCGCGGCTTCGGACAGCACTTTTTACACAGATACGCAGTATTTT. The full variable domain, in which reference TRBV18 and TRBJ2-3 provide the parts outside the CDR3, is NAGVMQNPRHLVRRRGQEARLRCSPMKGHSHVYWYRQLPEEGLKFMVYLQKENIIDESGMPKERFSAEFPKEGPSILRIQQVVRGDSAAYFCAAASDSTFYTDTQYFGPGTRLTVL.